Sequencing of this T cell receptor (beta chain) was carried out in a study of OX40 agonist ivuxolimab in advanced cancers. Study background: Patients in the trial were receiving intravenous ivuxolimab every 2 weeks, at doses of 0.01 to 10 mg/kg. Every patient in dose escalation had hepatocellular carcinoma, melanoma, renal cell or head and neck cancer. Findings and limits, study-wide: Clonal expansion in partial responders at 0.1-3.0 mg/kg ranked among the lowest.

Trimming left V 5 bases short and J 7 bases short, with 15 bases between. This CDR3 has 14 amino acids. Germline V gives CDR1 MDHEN, CDR2 SYDVKM. Any history of autoimmune disease or systemic immunosuppression disqualified patients. Here immunoSEQ multiplex PCR was the method, and the copy in TCRdb shows in-frame clones only, minus some. The sample shows 60,000 to 65,000 clones, 85% to 95% of them seen only once. About this clone: Its specificity is not known.

The chain employs TRBV28 and TRBJ2-1, with D maybe TRBD1 (5 bases). This clonotype was obtained from an adult with an advanced solid tumor such as melanoma, head and neck, liver or kidney cancer. Sequences were derived from CD4+ or CD8+ T cells sorted from blood, sampled in a trial of the OX40 agonist ivuxolimab. CDR3 loop: CASSRGPRSNEQFF. As DNA, the CDR3 is TGTGCCAGCAGTAGGGGTCCTAGGTCGAATGAGCAGTTCTTC.